This T cell receptor beta chain was sequenced for a study of spatial heterogeneity in lung cancer (dated by TCRdb to 2018 to 2020). About the full investigation: Beta-chain transcripts were consistently detected in greater numbers than alpha-chain transcripts, which likely reflected higher beta-chain transcript abundance. In the raw uncorrected reads, each unique combination of TCR and UMI appeared more than ten times on average. TCR alpha and beta repertoires were quantitatively compared across multiple tumor regions, matched nontumor lung and blood in non-small cell lung cancer. Nonsynonymous mutation counts, determined by whole-exome sequencing of tumor tissue, were related to features of the TCR repertoire. Both alpha and beta chains were TCR-sequenced in around 230 tumor regions, fewer than 80 matched nontumor lung samples and around 54 PBMC samples obtained at surgery.

Explained via the paper, the time point label denotes: sample taken at primary tumor resection. TCR sequencing used whole RNA extracted from tumor and nontumor lung tissue, or from cryopreserved PBMC samples, without cell sorting. The donors were about 65 patients from the lung TRACERx cohort who had early-stage, untreated non-small cell lung cancer. A patient was chosen for TCR sequencing only when enough RNA was available from at least two tumor regions. Results and caveats for the whole study, not just this receptor: Confirming at a functional level the hypothesis that regional TCRs recognize regional mutations was considered to require additional single-cell paired TCR alpha and beta sequencing. Ubiquitous expanded tumor TCRs were found in blood more often at tumor resection than at routine follow-up.

The library was produced with 5' RACE. The instrument was a NextSeq 500. To allow correction of PCR and sequencing errors, the TCR library protocol tagged every TCR cDNA molecule with a unique molecular identifier. The authors' pipeline ran thus. TCR identification, UMI-based error correction and CDR3 extraction were performed with Decombinator tools. TCRs above a frequency of 2 per 1,000, corresponding to the top 1% of the tumor frequency distribution, were defined as expanded. Renyi diversity was calculated using the R vegan package after each repertoire was subsampled 100 times to 5,000 TCRs. CDR3 similarity networks were built from amino acid triplet string-kernel similarity, connecting CDR3s with pairwise similarity above 0.82. The public reads were reprocessed in TCRdb via fastp at Q25 and MiXCR, keeping in-frame beta chains. Every CDR3 protein is listed once, alongside the most common genes and DNA of its rows. In this record, the V and J calls reflect TCRdb's handling and not the investigators' own analysis. Here the sample has 40,000 to 45,000 distinct CDR3 sequences; roughly 13% occur a single time. Around three fifths of the sample lies in the top ten.

This clonotype appeared a few times. The antigen it recognizes is unknown. No clone much larger than this one lies a single base away; base qualities are absent. The CDR3 runs 19 residues from the cysteine to the phenylalanine. The entry retains the CDR3 DNA only, 57 bases that are in frame from base 1. The germline V gene provides CDR1 MNHEY and CDR2 SVGEGT. Clipping removes 4 bases from V and 1 base from J, with 11 as the unmatched junction base count. This material consisted of PBMCs, taken at surgery. The V and J genes are TRBV6-2 or TRBV6-3 and TRBJ2-1; TRBD2 aligns with 12 central bases. The clonotype originates from a male donor with early-stage non-small cell lung cancer. CDR3 region: CASSSQRLAGVASYNEQFF. The DNA sequence is TGTGCCAGCAGTTCACAAAGACTAGCGGGAGTGGCATCCTACAATGAGCAGTTCTTC.